This T cell receptor beta chain was retrieved from a study of blood T cell repertoires in COVID-19. The data were produced by immunoSEQ multiplex PCR, yet TCRdb's version contains in-frame clones alone and is incomplete. Of under 75,000 clones in the sample, roughly 84% were seen once. V was clipped by 3 bases and J by 0 bases, with 9 bases between them. CDR1 and CDR2 (germline): LGHNT, FRNRAP. The CDR3 has 14 amino acids. The specimen was peripheral blood. The chain links TRBV12-5 to TRBJ2-7; possibly TRBD1 for D (6 bases). The clonotype was recovered from a woman aged 70-85 years with acute or convalescent COVID-19. This chain's CDR3 is CASGFRTDSYEQYF. The CDR3 DNA follows: TGTGCTAGTGGTTTCCGGACAGACTCCTACGAGCAGTACTTC.